Each of the 21 T cell receptor beta chains below was sequenced from the same sample in a study of T cell changes during pregnancy in multiple sclerosis. Method: immunoSEQ multiplex PCR; TCRdb's copy keeps in-frame clones and lacks some. This sample carries about 87,000 clones, just under 95% of them seen once, and the ten largest clones take 1.3% to 1.5%. The input for sequencing was peripheral blood, taken in the third trimester of pregnancy. These receptors came from a female donor in good health, enrolled as a control in a pregnancy study.

V usage is TRBV4-1 and J usage is TRBJ2-7; 8 bases align to TRBD1. The CDR3 has 15 residues. CDR1 MGHRA and CDR2 YSYEKL come from the germline V gene. The trim removed 4 bases at V and 6 bases at J, leaving 11 bases unmatched. This CDR3 reads CASSLSQGARSEQYF. For the CDR3, the DNA is TGCGCCAGCAGCCTGTCCCAGGGGGCTCGTTCCGAGCAGTACTTC.

The V call is TRBV5-1, the J call TRBJ2-7; 7 bases are shared with TRBD1. Trimming took 7 bases from V and 2 from J; bases not matched to a gene: 9. Germline-derived CDR1 and CDR2 are SGHRS and YFSETQ. CDR3 length: 14 residues. Here the CDR3 reads CASGVEGATYEQYF. The CDR3 region has the DNA TGCGCCAGCGGGGTTGAGGGGGCGACCTACGAGCAGTACTTC.

The chain recombines TRBV2 with TRBJ2-7, with a possible D match to TRBD1 (5 bases). Trimming removed 3 bases from V and 2 bases from J, with 11 bases in between. Germline values: CDR1 SNHLY, CDR2 FYNNEI. The CDR3 spans 14 residues. The CDR3 DNA is TGTGCCAGCAGTGAGTGGTACAGGCCCTACGAGCAGTACTTC. Translated, it gives CASSEWYRPYEQYF.

The V and J genes are TRBV9 and TRBJ2-7; 8 bases agree with TRBD2. V gave up 0 bases and J gave up 6 bases; unmatched junction bases: 5. The germline V gene encodes CDR1 SGDLS and CDR2 YYNGEE. The CDR3 extends over 14 amino acids. CDR3 coding DNA: TGTGCCAGCAGCGTAGTCCCAGCGGGAGCCGAGCAGTACTTC. It yields the protein CASSVVPAGAEQYF.

The gene calls are TRBV5-6 and TRBJ2-7; TRBD1 matches 7 bases. The ends lost 4 bases at V and 3 bases at J; junction bases unmatched: 7. The CDR3 runs 14 residues. Germline CDR1 SGHDT, CDR2 YYEEEE. The CDR3 DNA sequence: TGTGCCAGCAGCCCCAAGGGACAGCTCTACGAGCAGTACTTC. It specifies CASSPKGQLYEQYF.

The V and J genes are TRBV11-2 and TRBJ2-7, with 10 bases aligning to TRBD2. The germline V gene encodes CDR1 SGHAT and CDR2 FQNNGV. This CDR3 comprises 14 residues. V was pared by 6 bases and J by 4 bases, with 6 bases of the junction left unmatched. CDR3 DNA sequence: TGTGCCAGCAGGATACCGGGACTAGCGTACGAGCAGTACTTC. Translated: CASRIPGLAYEQYF.

The genes are TRBV15 and TRBJ1-2; no definite D call. The CDR3 extends over 14 amino acids. Between the trimmed V and J ends, which lost 0 bases and 8 bases, there was a span of 13 bases. Germline V gene data show CDR1 as LNHNV and CDR2 as YYDKDF (reference sequence). DNA of the CDR3: TGTGCCACCAGCAGAGAAGGTGGTCAGGAAGGCTACACCTTC. This sequence encodes CATSREGGQEGYTF.

V and J are TRBV4-2 and TRBJ2-1, with a weak D call TRBD1 (6 bases). Germline values: CDR1 LGHNA, CDR2 YNFKEQ. The V gene lost 0 bases and the J gene lost 5 bases, with 8 bases spanning the gap. The length of the CDR3 is 14 residues. DNA of the CDR3: TGTGCCAGCAGCCAAGAGGGACATAACAATGAGCAGTTCTTC. It encodes CASSQEGHNNEQFF.

The CDR3, as DNA: TGTGCCAGCAGCTTAGCTTTAGGGGACAAGTTGAACACTGAAGCTTTCTTT. Translated, it gives CASSLALGDKLNTEAFF. J is TRBJ1-1 and V is TRBV7-2; D perhaps matches TRBD1 (6 bases). The CDR3 has 17 residues. Germline V CDR1 and CDR2: SGHTA, FQGNSA. With 0 bases removed from V and 0 bases from J, the gap between germline ends came to 14 bases.

The chain recombines TRBV28 with TRBJ1-2; D is undetermined. Trimming cost V 7 bases and J 8 bases, with 14 bases left between them. The germline V gene encodes CDR1 MDHEN and CDR2 SYDVKM. The CDR3 length is 12 residues. The CDR3 region is CASITRGYGYTF. In DNA form, the CDR3 reads TGTGCCAGCATTACCAGAGGGTACGGCTACACCTTC.

V and J are TRBV2 and TRBJ2-1; D not certain. Deletions cut 6 bases from V and 4 bases from J, with 7 bases between. CDR1 and CDR2 (germline): SNHLY, FYNNEI. The CDR3 covers 12 residues. CDR3 protein: CASSYDYNEQFF. The CDR3 nucleotides read TGTGCCAGCAGCTACGATTACAATGAGCAGTTCTTC.

This clone has a handful of counts. V is TRBV20-1 and J is TRBJ1-1; no clear D. The V gene's germline CDR1 is DFQATT and CDR2 SNEGSKA (reference sequence). This CDR3 contains 10 residues. The V end lost 5 bases, the J end lost 7 bases, and 8 bases lay between the germline ends. CDR3 sequence (DNA): TGCAGTGCTGCCACCAGTGAAGCTTTCTTT. It specifies CSAATSEAFF.

The V and J genes are TRBV4-2 and TRBJ2-7; 11 positions agree with TRBD1. The CDR3 length is 18 residues. Germline loops: CDR1 LGHNA, CDR2 YNFKEQ. With 4 bases clipped from V and 2 bases from J, the junction kept 13 bases outside the gene matches. DNA for the CDR3: TGTGCCAGCAGCCGGCGGACAGGGGGCATACGTTCCCCCTACGAGCAGTACTTC. Translation: CASSRRTGGIRSPYEQYF.

Comment on this clone: One end of the junction fails to match germline, which may point to a read error. CDR3 region: CASSLASGVSYNEQFF. The CDR3, as DNA: TGTGCTAGCAGCTTAGCTAGCGGGGTTTCCTACAATGAGCAGTTCTTC. The chain combines TRBV7-7 with TRBJ2-1; 9 bases map to TRBD2. The CDR3 runs to 16 residues. CDR1 and CDR2 (germline): SSHAT, FNYEAQ (reference sequence).

The CDR3 bases are TGTGCCAGCAGCGGACAGGCCCTAAAAATCTACGAGCAGTACTTC. Translating gives CASSGQALKIYEQYF. This chain uses TRBV27 with TRBJ2-7, with 7 bases that match TRBD1. Per the germline V gene, CDR1 is MNHEY and CDR2 is SMNVEV (reference sequence). V was clipped by 6 bases and J by 3 bases; unmatched bases: 11. The CDR3 consists of 15 residues.

On this clone: The same CDR3 arises from other DNA sequences in this sample as well. The chain is built from TRBV28 and TRBJ2-6; maybe TRBD1 (6 bases). Trimming removed 5 bases from V and 0 bases from J, with 8 bases in between. The CDR3 spans 15 residues. The germline gives CDR1 MDHEN, CDR2 SYDVKM. The CDR3 coding sequence is TGTGCCAGCAGTCCACAGGGCTCTGGGGCCAACGTCCTGACTTTC. Amino acid sequence: CASSPQGSGANVLTF.

This chain links TRBV5-1 with TRBJ2-2; D is possibly TRBD1 (5 bases). There are 14 residues in the CDR3. Germline V gene sequence: CDR1 SGHRS, CDR2 YFSETQ. The V and J ends lost 6 bases and 2 bases respectively, with 11 bases between them. The CDR3 here is CASNDRSNTGELFF. For the CDR3, the DNA is TGCGCCAGCAATGACAGAAGTAACACCGGGGAGCTGTTTTTT.

The chain carries TRBV4-2 and TRBJ2-2; D perhaps matches TRBD2 (6 bases). Germline V gene data show CDR1 as LGHNA and CDR2 as YNFKEQ. The CDR3 runs 14 residues. Deletions cut 1 base from V and 7 bases from J, with 10 bases between. DNA for the CDR3: TGTGCCAGCAGCCAAGGGGGGGAGGTCGGGGAGCTGTTTTTT. This sequence encodes CASSQGGEVGELFF.

The chain uses TRBV6-5 and TRBJ2-3; the match to TRBD1 covers 8 bases. This CDR3 has 14 amino acids. J gave up 6 bases and V 10 bases, and 12 bases lay outside the gene matches. Per the germline V gene, CDR1 is MNHEY and CDR2 is SVGAGI. This CDR3 reads CATRLGQVSDTQYF. CDR3 bases: TGTGCCACCCGGCTGGGACAGGTTTCTGATACGCAGTATTTT.

This clone was seen only a few times. V usage is TRBV4-2 and J usage is TRBJ1-4; D ambiguous. This CDR3 has 15 residues. Trimming stripped 6 bases from V and 0 bases from J, with 11 bases between. CDR1 is LGHNA and CDR2 is YNFKEQ in the germline V gene. In DNA form, the CDR3 reads TGTGCCAGCAGAGCCCCCTCCCCAACTAATGAAAAACTGTTTTTT. It encodes CASRAPSPTNEKLFF.

V and J are TRBV25-1 and TRBJ2-3; TRBD1 aligns across 7 bases. After removal of 6 bases from V and 2 bases from J, the junction contained 5 bases not matched to a gene. CDR1 and CDR2 from the germline V gene are MGHDK and SYGVNS. The CDR3 spans 14 residues. CDR3 in DNA: TGTGCCAGCAGCGACAGGGTGCTCACAGATACGCAGTATTTT. Protein: CASSDRVLTDTQYF. Drawing the rest from reference TRBV25-1 and TRBJ2-3, the complete variable domain is EADIYQTPRYLVIGTGKKITLECSQTMGHDKMYWYQQDPGMELHLIHYSYGVNSTEKGDLSSESTVSRIRTEHFPLTLESARPSHTSQYLCASSDRVLTDTQYFGPGTRLTVL.